Below are 21 T cell receptor beta chains sequenced from a single sample in a study of human CD8 memory T cell subsets. Construction of TCR beta libraries was accomplished by means of UMI-labeled 5' RACE. From its re-call of the 5' RACE reads, TCRdb lists each CDR3 protein once, without DNA. The sample data list fewer than 20,000 distinct CDR3 sequences. The sequenced material came from CD8+ T cells from PBMCs. Receptor source: a human donor in good health.

The rearrangement uses TRBV10-2 and TRBJ1-4. Germline-derived CDR1 and CDR2 are WSHSY and SAAADI. CDR3 size: 14 residues. The CDR3: CASSDASDNEKLFF.

The chain combines TRBV29-1 with TRBJ2-7; the TRBD1 assignment by TCRdb is unverifiable without DNA. The CDR3 loop spans 13 amino acids. Per germline, CDR1 SQVTM and CDR2 ANQGSEA. This chain's CDR3 is CSVAGTGGYEQYF.

The chain recombines TRBV7-9 with TRBJ2-3; TCRdb indicates TRBD1, and absent DNA this call remains unverified. The CDR3 runs 18 residues. CDR1 is SEHNR and CDR2 is FQNEAQ in the germline V gene (reference sequence). The chain's CDR3 is CASSWERTSGLGTDTQYF.

The rearrangement joins TRBV7-9 to TRBJ2-7; TCRdb outputs TRBD2, but without DNA this stays unchecked. Germline CDR1 and CDR2: SEHNR and FQNEAQ (reference sequence). The CDR3 totals 14 residues. This chain's CDR3 is CASSLPAGRHEQYF.

This sequence joins TRBV5-1 and TRBJ1-1. The CDR3 totals 15 residues. Looked up from germline, CDR1 is SGHRS and CDR2 is YFSETQ. Here the CDR3 reads CASSLNGPEDTEAFF.

CDR3 loop: CASSLPSRDEQFF. V is TRBV5-1 and J is TRBJ2-1; TCRdb outputs TRBD1, but without DNA this stays unchecked. The CDR3 is made up of 13 amino acids. Per germline, CDR1 SGHRS and CDR2 YFSETQ.

The rearrangement joins TRBV7-2 to TRBJ2-1; TCRdb calls TRBD1, which cannot be checked without DNA. The CDR3 totals 13 residues. CDR1 and CDR2 (germline): SGHTA, FQGNSA. The CDR3 sequence: CASSRGDYNEQFF.

This chain joins TRBV15 and TRBJ2-5; TCRdb outputs TRBD1, but without DNA this stays unchecked. Germline V gene data show CDR1 as LNHNV and CDR2 as YYDKDF (reference sequence). The CDR3 runs to 17 residues. CDR3 region: CATSTPTDRPNQETQYF. Combining the CDR3 with reference TRBV15 and TRBJ2-5 gives the whole variable domain DAMVIQNPRYQVTQFGKPVTLSCSQTLNHNVMYWYQQKSSQAPKLLFHYYDKDFNNEADTPDNFQSRRPNTSFCFLDIRSPGLGDTAMYLCATSTPTDRPNQETQYFGPGTRLLVL.

This chain uses TRBV12-3 or TRBV12-4 with TRBJ2-3; TCRdb's D call, TRBD2, is unchecked because there is no DNA. CDR3 length equals 17 residues. CDR3 residues: CASSLSGLAGGADTQYF.

The J gene is TRBJ2-7, the V gene TRBV30; TCRdb's D gene call, TRBD1, goes unchecked for lack of DNA. The CDR3 has 13 residues. Germline lookup yields CDR1 GTSNPN and CDR2 SVGIG (reference sequence). CDR3 sequence: CAWSAGTDDEQYF.

V usage is TRBV2 and J usage is TRBJ1-4; no DNA is available, so the TRBD1 call from TCRdb remains unchecked. Germline V lookup: CDR1 SNHLY, CDR2 FYNNEI. There are 16 residues in the CDR3. The CDR3: CASSELPGSGDEKLFF.

The V and J genes are TRBV5-6 and TRBJ2-7. CDR3 size: 14 residues. Germline CDR1 and CDR2: SGHDT and YYEEEE. CDR3 sequence: CASSQKTGFYEQYF.

The chain uses TRBV7-9 and TRBJ2-3; TCRdb gives TRBD1 as the D gene, but with no DNA this cannot be confirmed. This CDR3 has 16 amino acids. The V gene's germline CDR1 is SEHNR and CDR2 FQNEAQ (reference sequence). CDR3: CASSPRQGAPTDTQYF.

The J gene is TRBJ1-1, the V gene TRBV27; TCRdb names TRBD1, which stays unverified in the absence of DNA. Germline lookup yields CDR1 MNHEY and CDR2 SMNVEV (reference sequence). This CDR3 spans 16 amino acids. The CDR3 region is CASSSIQGAINTEAFF.

The V call is TRBV6-5, the J call TRBJ2-7; there is no DNA to check the TCRdb D call of TRBD1. The CDR3 is 14 residues long. Germline CDR1 MNHEY, CDR2 SVGAGI. CDR3: CASSPGGYAYEQYF.

V usage is TRBV6-5 and J usage is TRBJ2-1; TCRdb selects TRBD2, and the lack of DNA leaves this call unchecked. This CDR3 is built from 11 residues. The germline V gene encodes CDR1 MNHEY and CDR2 SVGAGI. The CDR3 sequence is CATLAGDEQFF.

The V call is TRBV12-3 or TRBV12-4, the J call TRBJ1-2; as DNA is missing, the TRBD1 call by TCRdb cannot be tested. The CDR3 covers 15 residues. The CDR3 region is CASSPGTVPNYGYTF.

This rearrangement joins TRBV7-9 to TRBJ2-4; without DNA, the TCRdb call of TRBD2 cannot be checked. The germline gives CDR1 SEHNR, CDR2 FQNEAQ (reference sequence). The CDR3 sequence is 15 residues long. CDR3 sequence reads: CASSPGVSVQNIQYF.

This chain joins TRBV9 and TRBJ2-1; TCRdb's assignment of TRBD1 cannot be checked, as there is no DNA. CDR1 is SGDLS and CDR2 is YYNGEE in the germline V gene. The CDR3 covers 15 residues. CDR3 loop: CASSRGTFMHNEQFF.

The V and J genes are TRBV19 and TRBJ1-5; checking the TCRdb D call of TRBD1 is not possible without DNA. The germline CDR1 and CDR2 sequences are LNHDA and SQIVND (reference sequence). The CDR3 extends over 14 amino acids. CDR3 loop: CASSIQGFNQPQHF.

The chain recombines TRBV28 with TRBJ1-1. The CDR3 is 15 residues long. The germline V gene encodes CDR1 MDHEN and CDR2 SYDVKM. The CDR3 is CASSYNPVIVTEAFF.